One sample yielded the 32 T cell receptor beta chains listed below, sequenced in a study of blood T cell repertoires in COVID-19 (dated by TCRdb to between 2020 and 2021). The library was made by the immunoSEQ multiplex PCR assay. TCRdb mirrors the immuneACCESS table, restricted to in-frame sequences. Some clones are absent from its copies; in checked studies, under half trace to an unresolved V gene, and the reason for the others is unknown. The sample table records tens of thousands of clones; about 85% of these occur just once. The ten largest clones represent roughly 14% of the sample. Sequencing was done on a sample of peripheral blood. Receptor source: a woman in her sixties or seventies with acute or convalescent COVID-19.

The chain couples TRBV12-3 or TRBV12-4 to TRBJ2-6; perhaps TRBD1 as D (5 bases). The V end was cut by 9 bases, the J end by 4 bases, with 10 bases between. CDR3 length equals 13 residues. The CDR3 sequence is CASRQFGANVLTF. CDR3 DNA sequence: TGTGCCAGTCGACAGTTCGGGGCCAACGTCCTGACTTTC.

The chain recombines TRBV6-5 with TRBJ1-1, with 9 nucleotides matching TRBD1. This CDR3 is 13 amino acids long. The germline CDR1 and CDR2 sequences are MNHEY and SVGAGI. V lost 6 bases and J lost 3; bases outside the gene matches: 2. The CDR3 spells CASRGQGDTEAFF. CDR3 nucleotide sequence: TGTGCCAGCAGGGGACAGGGTGACACTGAAGCTTTCTTT.

The chain uses TRBV3-1 (or the pseudogene TRBV3-2) and TRBJ2-7; TRBD2 matches at 9 bases. The ends lost 3 bases at V and 2 bases at J; junction bases unmatched: 2. Germline V gene lookup returns CDR1 LGHDT and CDR2 YNNKEL (reference sequence). CDR3 size: 14 residues. This CDR3 reads CASSHRGRAYEQYV. The CDR3 bases are TGTGCCAGCAGCCATCGCGGGAGGGCCTACGAGCAGTACGTC.

This rearrangement joins TRBV27 to TRBJ2-3, with TRBD2 matching over 15 bases. The length of the CDR3 is 16 residues. The V segment lost 5 bases and the J segment 3 bases; nucleotides outside the gene matches: 3. CDR1 is MNHEY and CDR2 is SMNVEV in the germline V gene (reference sequence). The chain's CDR3 is CASSPGLAGGTDTQYF. Written as DNA, the CDR3 is TGTGCCAGCAGTCCAGGACTAGCGGGGGGGACAGATACGCAGTATTTT.

V gene TRBV7-2 combines with J gene TRBJ1-2, with D possibly matching TRBD1 (6 bases). This CDR3 comprises 13 residues. V was trimmed by 4 bases and J by 2 bases, leaving 8 bases between them. Germline V CDR1 and CDR2: SGHTA, FQGNSA. This CDR3 is CASSSTGNYGYTF. In nucleotides, the CDR3 is TGTGCCAGCAGCTCAACAGGGAACTATGGCTACACCTTC.

The V and J genes are TRBV7-6 and TRBJ2-3, with 15 bases aligning to TRBD2. The germline V gene has CDR1 SGHVS and CDR2 FNYEAQ. The CDR3 extends over 19 amino acids. The ends lost 1 base at V and 5 bases at J; junction bases unmatched: 10. The CDR3, as DNA: TGTGCCAGCAGCTTAGGGACTAGCGGGAGGGCCGGTTCTGAAGATACGCAGTATTTT. Encoded protein: CASSLGTSGRAGSEDTQYF.

This clone was seen only a few times. The chain uses TRBV4-3 and TRBJ2-7; 7 nucleotides align to TRBD1. The V segment lost 0 bases and the J segment 3 bases; nucleotides outside the gene matches: 5. Germline V lookup: CDR1 LGHNA, CDR2 YSLEER. The CDR3 is made up of 15 amino acids. The CDR3 nucleotides are TGCGCCAGCAGCCAAGACGGACAGGCGAACTACGAGCAGTACGTC. Protein sequence: CASSQDGQANYEQYV.

This clone was counted a single time. The V and J genes are TRBV11-3 and TRBJ2-5; TRBD2 aligns across 7 bases. Germline values: CDR1 SGHNT, CDR2 YENEEA. The CDR3 loop spans 15 amino acids. V gave up 5 bases and J gave up 1 base; unmatched junction bases: 7. CDR3 nucleotides: TGTGCCAGCAGCCAGCGGGGCGGGAGCCAAGAGACCCAGTACTTC. It specifies CASSQRGGSQETQYF.

This clone was observed a single time. The genes are TRBV27 and TRBJ2-1; no clear D. Germline V gene lookup returns CDR1 MNHEY and CDR2 SMNVEV (reference sequence). The CDR3 has 15 residues. Trimming shortened V by 0 bases and J by 6 bases, and 12 bases separated the two germline ends. The CDR3 reads CASSLSRPRSNEQFF. DNA for the CDR3: TGTGCCAGCAGTTTATCACGCCCACGGAGCAATGAGCAGTTCTTC.

There are a few counts of this clone. V is TRBV10-1 and J is TRBJ1-1, with a weak D call TRBD1 (5 bases). Trimming left V 4 bases short and J 3 bases short, with 12 bases between. The germline CDR1 and CDR2 sequences are WNHNN and SYGVQD (reference sequence). CDR3 length: 14 residues. CDR3 coding DNA: TGCGCCAGCAGTGCCGGGGGAGGAGACACTGAAGCTTTCTTT. Protein sequence: CASSAGGGDTEAFF.

The DNA of the CDR3 is TGTGCCAGCAGCTTAACGCGAGGCTACACCTTC. This sequence encodes CASSLTRGYTF. The chain is built from TRBV7-2 and TRBJ1-2; D gene unclear. CDR1 and CDR2 (germline): SGHTA, FQGNSA. V lost 2 bases, J lost 8 bases, and 6 bases lay in between. The CDR3 has 11 residues.

The chain recombines TRBV14 with TRBJ2-7, with D perhaps matching TRBD1 (6 bases). This CDR3 comprises 16 residues. Germline CDR1 is SGHDN and CDR2 is FVKESK. V lost 4 bases and J 7 bases, leaving 23 bases between the germline ends. The CDR3 reads CASSPGTGWERWEQYV. The CDR3 DNA sequence: TGTGCCAGCAGCCCCGGCACAGGGTGGGAACGGTGGGAGCAGTACGTC.

Only one count was recorded for this clone. The genes are TRBV19 and TRBJ1-5; TRBD1 might be the D (5 bases). The CDR3 has 14 residues. Looked up from germline, CDR1 is LNHDA and CDR2 is SQIVND (reference sequence). V was shortened by 3 bases and J by 5 bases, with 11 bases between the two germline ends. The CDR3 coding sequence is TGTGCCAGTAGTATCCGTGACAGCGATCAGCCCCAGCATTTT. As protein: CASSIRDSDQPQHF.

The chain joins TRBV19 to TRBJ2-6; 12 nucleotides agree with TRBD1. The CDR3 extends over 18 amino acids. The junction had 5 bases not matched to a gene; V was cut back by 2 bases and J by 3 bases. Per germline, CDR1 LNHDA and CDR2 SQIVND (reference sequence). The CDR3 sequence: CASSISGQGAYGANVLTF. Written as DNA, the CDR3 is TGTGCCAGTAGTATATCGGGACAGGGGGCTTATGGGGCCAACGTCCTGACTTTC.

The chain recombines TRBV12-3 or TRBV12-4 with TRBJ2-1; TRBD1 might be the D (6 bases). Trimming shortened V by 8 bases and J by 10 bases, and 18 bases separated the two germline ends. CDR3 length equals 13 residues. The CDR3 DNA reads as TGTGCCAGCTGGACAGAGGGTGGGCAGGAGCAGTTCTTC. Protein: CASWTEGGQEQFF.

The chain recombines TRBV2 with TRBJ1-2, with D tentatively TRBD1 (5 bases). Deletions cut 0 bases from V and 4 bases from J, with 12 bases between. CDR3 length equals 15 residues. Germline CDR1 and CDR2: SNHLY and FYNNEI. CDR3 bases: TGTGCCAGCAGTGAAGCGTACCAGGGAACCTATGGCTACACCTTC. Translation gives CASSEAYQGTYGYTF.

The gene calls are TRBV6-6 and TRBJ1-1, with 10 bases lining up with TRBD1. The CDR3 totals 14 residues. Trimming took 6 bases from V and 7 from J; bases not matched to a gene: 8. Germline V CDR1 and CDR2: MNHNY, SVGAGI (reference sequence). This CDR3 is CASRDRGLLNEAFF. The CDR3 coding sequence is TGTGCCAGCAGAGACAGGGGGCTTCTGAATGAAGCTTTCTTT.

The chain joins TRBV15 to TRBJ1-5; unclear D gene. The CDR3 totals 16 residues. CDR1 is LNHNV, CDR2 YYDKDF, per germline (reference sequence). The V end lost 0 bases, the J end lost 8 bases, and 17 bases lay between the germline ends. CDR3 protein: CATSRDSGLGGEPQHF. DNA of the CDR3: TGTGCCACCAGCAGAGATTCGGGGTTAGGCGGGGAGCCCCAGCATTTT.

The genes are TRBV21-1 and TRBJ2-2; TRBD1 reflects the table's D call only, with no check against the DNA. TRBV21-1 is a pseudogene locus. The CDR3 is 17 residues long. This chain's CDR3 is CASSKVTTPDNTGELFF. The CDR3 DNA reads as TGTGCCAGCAGCAAAGTTACGACACCCGATAACACCGGGGAGCTGTTTTTT.

This clone was seen a few times. The chain employs TRBV5-4 and TRBJ1-1; D is possibly TRBD1 (5 bases). The CDR3 is made up of 15 amino acids. Trimming took 2 bases from V and 0 from J, leaving 11 bases between them. Germline CDR1 is SGHNT and CDR2 is YYREEE (reference sequence). The CDR3 spells CASSFGGAMNTEAFF. CDR3 coding DNA: TGTGCCAGCAGCTTCGGAGGGGCCATGAACACTGAAGCTTTCTTT.

This chain links TRBV24-1 with TRBJ1-5; D remains unclear. Germline V gene lookup returns CDR1 KGHDR and CDR2 SFDVKD. The CDR3 consists of 20 residues. Between the trimmed V and J ends, which lost 4 bases and 5 bases, there was a span of 29 bases. The CDR3 region is CATSDWTKRATSPWDQPQHF. CDR3 sequence (DNA): TGTGCCACCAGTGACTGGACGAAGAGGGCGACTTCCCCGTGGGATCAGCCCCAGCATTTT.

The chain carries TRBV29-1 and TRBJ2-1, with D tentatively TRBD1 (5 bases). Trimming pared 2 bases from V and 0 bases from J, leaving 17 bases between. The CDR3 length is 17 residues. The germline gives CDR1 SQVTM, CDR2 ANQGSEA. Written as DNA, the CDR3 is TGCAGCGTTGAATCGATCTGGGGCCCGAGCTCCTACAATGAGCAGTTCTTC. Translated, it gives CSVESIWGPSSYNEQFF.

CDR3 in amino acids: CASSIGAPTYGYTF. CDR3 bases: TGTGCCAGTAGTATTGGGGCGCCGACCTATGGCTACACCTTC. V gene TRBV19 combines with J gene TRBJ1-2; TRBD1 is a possible D gene (5 bases). V gave up 3 bases and J gave up 4 bases, with 12 bases separating them. The CDR3 totals 14 residues. Germline lookup yields CDR1 LNHDA and CDR2 SQIVND (reference sequence).

The genes are TRBV9 and TRBJ2-1; D is ambiguous. The CDR3 runs 15 residues. V lost 4 bases and J lost 0, with 11 bases in between. Germline lookup yields CDR1 SGDLS and CDR2 YYNGEE. The CDR3 loop reads CASSHNAASYNEQFF. Here the CDR3 DNA reads TGTGCCAGCAGCCACAACGCGGCCTCCTACAATGAGCAGTTCTTC.

The CDR3 nucleotides read TGCGCCAGCAGCGGGACAGTGAACAATGAGCAGTTCTTC. Its protein is CASSGTVNNEQFF. The genes are TRBV10-2 and TRBJ2-1, with TRBD1 matching over 7 bases. The V and J ends lost 6 bases and 5 bases, in that order; junction bases with no gene match: 4. The CDR3 is 13 amino acids. Germline V lookup: CDR1 WSHSY, CDR2 SAAADI.

V and J are TRBV7-8 and TRBJ2-3; D may correspond to TRBD1 or TRBD2 (6 bases each). This CDR3 is built from 14 residues. CDR1 SGHVS and CDR2 FQNEAQ come from the germline V gene. The V gene lost 8 bases and the J gene lost 2 bases, with 14 bases spanning the gap. CDR3 nucleotide sequence: TGTGCCAGCTCCTTAGGGGGACTCACAGATACGCAGTATTTT. Encoded protein: CASSLGGLTDTQYF.

This clone was observed a handful of times. This chain connects TRBV28 to TRBJ1-2; 8 bases are a match to TRBD1. Germline loops: CDR1 MDHEN, CDR2 SYDVKM. This CDR3 contains 15 residues. The J segment lost 4 bases and the V segment lost 1 base, leaving 5 bases of the junction unmatched. The CDR3 DNA reads TGTGCCAGCAGTTTATCGCGACAGGGGACCTATGGCTACACCTTC. Its translation: CASSLSRQGTYGYTF.

This chain links TRBV19 with TRBJ2-2, with 9 bases matching TRBD2. Germline loops: CDR1 LNHDA, CDR2 SQIVND (reference sequence). J lost 6 bases, V lost 4 bases, and 3 bases had no gene match. This CDR3 region has 14 residues. CDR3: CASSTAGGPGELFF. CDR3 DNA sequence: TGTGCCAGTAGTACAGCGGGAGGCCCCGGGGAGCTGTTTTTT.

The chain uses TRBV28 and TRBJ2-5, with unresolved D. CDR1 is MDHEN, CDR2 SYDVKM, per germline. With 8 bases removed from V and 3 bases from J, the gap between germline ends came to 4 bases. This CDR3 region has 10 residues. DNA for the CDR3: TGTGCCAGCCTTAAAGAGACCCAGTACTTC. It codes for CASLKETQYF.

This clone was counted once. V is TRBV3-1 (or the pseudogene TRBV3-2) and J is TRBJ2-2; possibly TRBD2 for D (7 bases). Germline CDR1 LGHDT, CDR2 YNNKEL (reference sequence). The CDR3 contains 16 residues. V was pared by 1 base and J by 3 bases, with 12 bases between. As DNA, the CDR3 is TGTGCCAGCAGCCAAGTGTCCGGGGGGCACACCGGGGAGCTGTTTTTT. It encodes CASSQVSGGHTGELFF.

The rearrangement links TRBV27 to TRBJ2-2; TRBD2 matches at 10 bases. CDR1 and CDR2 (germline): MNHEY, SMNVEV (reference sequence). The CDR3 is 14 residues long. Trimming took 6 bases from V and 3 from J; bases not matched to a gene: 1. The CDR3 loop is CASRGLADTGELFF. CDR3 DNA sequence: TGTGCCAGCAGAGGACTAGCGGACACCGGGGAGCTGTTTTTT.

With respect to this clone: Other DNA sequences in this specimen translate into the identical CDR3. The chain employs TRBV15 and TRBJ2-2; weak D call: TRBD2 (5 bases). Per germline, CDR1 LNHNV and CDR2 YYDKDF (reference sequence). This CDR3 is 14 amino acids long. V lost 0 bases and J lost 4, with 6 bases in between. In DNA, the CDR3 is TGTGCCACCAGCAGAGATCGGGGCACCGGGGAGCTGTTTTTT. The encoded protein is CATSRDRGTGELFF.